This TCR beta chain was identified in a study of T-cell reconstitution after alpha-beta-depleted transplantation in children. V lost 10 bases and J lost 3; bases outside the gene matches: 18. The CDR3 spans 17 residues. Germline-derived CDR1 and CDR2 are MNHEY and SVGAGI. Overall study findings and caveats: Some patients' high day-60 TCRbeta diversity was traced to surviving recipient T cells and thymic progenitors. At one year after transplant, newly produced T cells mostly accounted for T-cell counts and diversity.

This clonotype was counted ten times or more. Its specificity is not known. Unique molecular identifiers tagged the TCRbeta library. TCRdb used MiXCR to reprocess the PCR reads, holding one entry per CDR3 protein. In the table there are around 210,000 distinct CDR3 sequences, 6.6% of which are singletons. The rearrangement links TRBV6-5 to TRBJ2-1; 7 nucleotides agree with TRBD1. This sequence originates from a boy younger than 10 with acute lymphoblastic leukemia, due to receive a stem cell transplant. Sequences were derived from PBMCs, sampled before TCRalphabeta/CD19-depleted stem cell transplant. This CDR3 is CATKSGTAKGLYNEQFF. CDR3 in DNA: TGTGCCACCAAATCAGGGACAGCGAAGGGCCTCTACAATGAGCAGTTCTTC.